Following are 29 T cell receptor beta chains from one sample sequenced in a study of CD8+CD57+ T cells in acquired aplastic anemia. It was genomic DNA that served as the template for profiling TCR beta VDJ and CDR3. TCRdb itself ran the reads through MiXCR, one entry per CDR3 protein. Among about 200,000 distinct CDR3 sequences, about a third were seen once, and the ten largest hold approximately 1.2%. The sequenced sample consisted of sorted CD4+, CD8+, or CD8+CD57+ T cells (not recorded which) from PBMCs. These receptors originate from a human donor in good health, serving as a control.

This clonotype was observed a handful of times. The chain employs TRBV2 and TRBJ2-7, with a weak D call TRBD1 (6 bases). This CDR3 has 15 residues. V dropped 4 bases and J dropped 0 bases, with 13 bases sitting between them. Germline CDR1 SNHLY, CDR2 FYNNEI. CDR3 residues: CASSGTAVNSYEQYF. CDR3 in DNA: TGTGCCAGCAGTGGGACAGCGGTGAACTCCTACGAGCAGTACTTC.

This clonotype was seen more than once but under ten times. The chain has TRBV24-1 and TRBJ2-3; D ambiguous. CDR3 length: 15 amino acids. V was cut by 10 bases and J by 0 bases, with 16 bases left in between. Germline CDR1 reads KGHDR; CDR2 reads SFDVKD. The CDR3 loop is CATSLQAVSTDTQYF. Here the CDR3 DNA reads TGTGCCACTAGCCTCCAGGCTGTGAGCACAGATACGCAGTATTTT.

This clonotype was found many times. As DNA, the CDR3 is TGCAGTGCTAGAGCGACAGGGGCTGGGGCCAACGTCCTGACTTTC. It is translated as CSARATGAGANVLTF. The chain carries TRBV20-1 and TRBJ2-6, with 8 positions matching TRBD1. V lost 1 base, J lost 2 bases, and 1 base stayed unmatched. The germline CDR1 and CDR2 sequences are DFQATT and SNEGSKA (reference sequence). The CDR3 length is 15 residues.

The chain couples TRBV11-2 to TRBJ1-1, with no clear D. The CDR3 extends over 14 amino acids. The germline V gene has CDR1 SGHAT and CDR2 FQNNGV. V shed 0 bases and J shed 5 bases, with 10 bases lying between them. The CDR3 nucleotides are TGTGCCAGCAGCTTAGATCTTGTGGGGACTGAAGCTTTCTTT. It translates to CASSLDLVGTEAFF.

Ten or more counts support this clonotype. V and J are TRBV20-1 and TRBJ1-1; no clear D. CDR1 and CDR2 from the germline V gene are DFQATT and SNEGSKA (reference sequence). The germline V and J ends were trimmed by 5 bases and 2 bases, with 12 bases remaining between them. This CDR3 contains 13 residues. CDR3 bases: TGCAGTGCTTGGAAAGGACCAAACACTGAAGCTTTCTTT. Its translation: CSAWKGPNTEAFF.

This clonotype was picked up a small number of times. V and J are TRBV20-1 and TRBJ2-1; 15 bases fit TRBD2. V shed 5 bases, J shed 0 bases, and the junction held 8 bases outside the gene matches. The CDR3 runs to 18 residues. CDR1 is DFQATT, CDR2 SNEGSKA, per germline (reference sequence). CDR3 loop: CSALGLAGGKSSYNEQFF. Written as DNA, the CDR3 is TGCAGTGCTCTGGGACTAGCGGGAGGAAAGAGCTCCTACAATGAGCAGTTCTTC.

The chain has TRBV5-1 and TRBJ2-5; D not resolved. The CDR3 is 16 amino acids. Germline V gene lookup returns CDR1 SGHRS and CDR2 YFSETQ. Between the trimmed V and J ends, which lost 0 bases and 2 bases, there was a span of 14 bases. The CDR3 nucleotides are TGCGCCAGCAGCTTGGCGGTGCTGGGTGGACAAGAGACCCAGTACTTC. This translates into CASSLAVLGGQETQYF.

This clonotype was observed at least ten times. This rearrangement joins TRBV7-2 to TRBJ1-1, with D possibly TRBD1 on 6 matching bases. This CDR3 region has 14 residues. The V end was cut by 2 bases, the J end by 4 bases, with 11 bases between. The germline V gene has CDR1 SGHTA and CDR2 FQGNSA. DNA of the CDR3: TGTGCCAGCAGCTTACCAGGGGTGCGCACTGAAGCTTTCTTT. Protein: CASSLPGVRTEAFF. Full variable domain (rest looked up from reference TRBV7-2 and TRBJ1-1): GAGVSQSPSNKVTEKGKDVELRCDPISGHTALYWYRQSLGQGLEFLIYFQGNSAPDKSGLPSDRFSAERTGGSVSTLTIQRTQQEDSAVYLCASSLPGVRTEAFFGQGTRLTVV.

This clonotype turned up a few times. The chain combines TRBV29-1 with TRBJ1-2, with D possibly being TRBD1 (5 bases). Germline V gives CDR1 SQVTM, CDR2 ANQGSEA. The CDR3 contains 11 residues. V lost 4 bases, J lost 8 bases, and 11 bases lay in between. The CDR3 spells CSVVGWTGYTF. The DNA of the CDR3 is TGCAGCGTTGTTGGCTGGACAGGCTACACCTTC.

A remark on this clonotype: In this CDR3 the conserved last residue, phenylalanine or tryptophan, is missing, so a read error is likely. This chain uses TRBV10-2 with TRBJ1-1; 8 nucleotides agree with TRBD1. Germline assignment: CDR1 WSHSY and CDR2 SAAADI. CDR3 size: 13 residues. With 8 bases clipped from V and 1 base from J, the junction kept 3 bases outside the gene matches. CDR3 nucleotides: TGCGCCAGCGGTGGACAGGGGAACACTGAAGCTTTCCTT. This translates into CASGGQGNTEAFL.

This chain joins TRBV4-1 and TRBJ2-3, with TRBD2 identical over 12 bases. V was pared by 3 bases and J by 2 bases, with 6 bases of the junction left unmatched. Looked up from germline, CDR1 is MGHRA and CDR2 is YSYEKL. The CDR3 loop spans 17 amino acids. The CDR3, as DNA: TGCGCCAGCAGCCACGGACTAGCGGGGCTTTTCACAGATACGCAGTATTTT. This sequence encodes CASSHGLAGLFTDTQYF.

The sample holds many counts of this clonotype. The V gene is TRBV12-3 or TRBV12-4, the J gene TRBJ1-1; D ambiguous. Between the trimmed V and J ends, which lost 8 bases and 4 bases, there was a span of 14 bases. The CDR3 length is 13 residues. The CDR3 DNA sequence: TGTGCCAGCTGTACCCGACTCTCCACTGAAGCTTTCTTT. As protein: CASCTRLSTEAFF.

Many counts were recorded for this clonotype. J is TRBJ1-3 and V is TRBV19; TRBD1 aligns across 8 bases. The V and J ends lost 4 bases and 4 bases, in that order; junction bases with no gene match: 9. The CDR3 sequence is 16 residues long. Germline lookup yields CDR1 LNHDA and CDR2 SQIVND (reference sequence). CDR3: CASSREAGTGGNTIYF. In DNA, the CDR3 is TGTGCCAGTAGTAGGGAGGCCGGGACAGGAGGAAACACCATATATTTT. The complete variable domain, with remaining parts taken from reference TRBV19 and TRBJ1-3, reads DGGITQSPKYLFRKEGQNVTLSCEQNLNHDAMYWYRQDPGQGLRLIYYSQIVNDFQKGDIAEGYSVSREKKESFPLTVTSAQKNPTAFYLCASSREAGTGGNTIYFGEGSWLTVV.

To note about this clonotype: This clone may be a read error of a much larger clone one base away. The rearrangement uses TRBV6-1 and TRBJ1-2; D may be TRBD1 (5 bases). The CDR3 spans 13 residues. Germline-derived CDR1 and CDR2 are MNHNS and SASEGT. V lost 5 bases and J 4 bases, leaving 11 bases between the germline ends. CDR3 in amino acids: CASSFGTGYGYTF. In DNA form, the CDR3 reads TGTGCCAGCAGTTTCGGGACGGGCTATGGCTACACCTTC.

This clonotype was picked up many times. This sequence joins TRBV20-1 and TRBJ2-3, with a weak D call TRBD2 (5 bases). Trimming took off 6 bases at V and 3 bases at J, with 13 bases between the two ends. The CDR3 extends over 13 amino acids. Germline V CDR1 and CDR2: DFQATT, SNEGSKA (reference sequence). CDR3 protein: CSAHVRATDTQYF. CDR3 nucleotides: TGCAGTGCCCACGTGCGGGCTACAGATACGCAGTATTTT.

This clonotype occurred many times. This chain links TRBV29-1 with TRBJ2-3; TRBD2 is a possible D gene (5 bases). The length of the CDR3 is 13 residues. V lost 4 bases and J lost 5, with 13 bases in between. Germline CDR1 SQVTM, CDR2 ANQGSEA. CDR3 region: CSVGTGNLDTQYF. For the CDR3, the DNA is TGCAGCGTTGGTACGGGGAATCTAGATACGCAGTATTTT.

The chain joins TRBV10-3 to TRBJ1-4, with D perhaps TRBD1 (6 bases). CDR1 is ENHRY, CDR2 SYGVKD, per germline. Trimming cost V 11 bases and J 3 bases, with 13 bases left between them. The CDR3 sequence is 13 residues long. As DNA, the CDR3 is TGTGCCGCCCGACAGGACGCTAATGAAAAACTGTTTTTT. Translated, it gives CAARQDANEKLFF.

The genes are TRBV27 and TRBJ1-5; 9 bases match TRBD1. The CDR3 has 13 amino acids. Per germline, CDR1 MNHEY and CDR2 SMNVEV (reference sequence). Trimming took 6 bases from V and 5 from J; bases not matched to a gene: 2. The CDR3 protein is CASRRTGDQPQHF. The CDR3 DNA reads TGTGCCAGCAGGAGGACAGGGGATCAGCCCCAGCATTTT.

This clonotype was seen many times. The chain uses TRBV29-1 and TRBJ2-5; tentative D call: TRBD1 (6 bases). Trimming took 4 bases from V and 1 from J, leaving 28 bases between them. CDR1 and CDR2 (germline): SQVTM, ANQGSEA. The CDR3 runs 19 residues. The CDR3 DNA reads as TGCAGCGTTGTTCCCAGGGGTTGGACAGAGCCCACCCTCCAAGAGACCCAGTACTTC. This gives the protein CSVVPRGWTEPTLQETQYF.

In its sample, this clonotype was seen many times. The chain couples TRBV19 to TRBJ2-7, with D tentatively TRBD1 (5 bases). This CDR3 comprises 14 residues. Germline V lookup: CDR1 LNHDA, CDR2 SQIVND (reference sequence). The V and J ends lost 10 bases and 1 base respectively, with 17 bases between them. The CDR3: CATTVVPGSYEQYF. DNA for the CDR3: TGTGCCACTACAGTCGTCCCAGGGTCCTACGAGCAGTACTTC.

A remark on this clonotype: A much more abundant neighbour one base away suggests this may be a read error. The chain joins TRBV19 to TRBJ1-2; 10 nucleotides line up with TRBD1. From germline, CDR1 is LNHDA and CDR2 SQIVND (reference sequence). CDR3 length equals 16 residues. J lost 4 bases, V lost 5 bases, and 10 bases had no gene match. This CDR3 reads CASSFPGTGVIYGYTF. CDR3 DNA: TGTGCCAGTAGTTTCCCCGGGACAGGGGTTATCTATGGCTACACCTTC.

This chain joins TRBV5-4 and TRBJ2-7, with a weak D call TRBD1 (6 bases). The germline V and J ends were trimmed by 4 bases and 0 bases, with 14 bases remaining between them. Germline CDR1 and CDR2: SGHNT and YYREEE (reference sequence). There are 15 residues in the CDR3. The CDR3 nucleotides read TGTGCCAGCAGCCCTGGGGGCGCAGCCTCCTACGAGCAGTACTTC. This gives the protein CASSPGGAASYEQYF. Using reference TRBV5-4 and TRBJ2-7 for the parts outside the CDR3, the full variable domain is ETGVTQSPTHLIKTRGQQVTLRCSSQSGHNTVSWYQQALGQGPQFIFQYYREEENGRGNFPPRFSGLQFPNYSSELNVNALELDDSALYLCASSPGGAASYEQYFGPGTRLTVT.

This clonotype was counted at least ten times. The rearrangement uses TRBV7-9 and TRBJ2-7; a weak D match, TRBD2 (6 bases). With 4 bases removed from V and 3 bases from J, the gap between germline ends came to 19 bases. CDR1 and CDR2 from the germline V gene are SEHNR and FQNEAQ (reference sequence). This CDR3 is 16 amino acids long. CDR3 DNA: TGTGCCAGCAGCTCCAGGGCCCAAGCGGGTGACTACGAGCAGTACTTC. Protein product: CASSSRAQAGDYEQYF.

This chain uses TRBV6-5 with TRBJ1-1; no clear D gene. Germline CDR1 and CDR2: MNHEY and SVGAGI. The CDR3 spans 11 residues. Trimming cost V 4 bases and J 5 bases, with 5 bases left between them. The CDR3 sequence: CASSSGTEAFF. The DNA of the CDR3 is TGTGCCAGCAGTTCGGGTACTGAAGCTTTCTTT.

This chain uses TRBV19 with TRBJ2-3; D perhaps matches TRBD1 (6 bases). The germline CDR1 and CDR2 sequences are LNHDA and SQIVND (reference sequence). V was cut by 6 bases and J by 1 base, with 11 bases left in between. The CDR3 contains 14 residues. In DNA, the CDR3 is TGTGCCAGTAGGGGGGCGTCTGGCACAGATACGCAGTATTTT. It codes for CASRGASGTDTQYF.

The chain employs TRBV11-1 and TRBJ2-1, with D possibly matching TRBD1 (5 bases). V lost 1 base and J 4 bases, leaving 20 bases between the germline ends. CDR1 is SGHAT and CDR2 is FQDESV in the germline V gene (reference sequence). This CDR3 has 18 residues. CDR3 region: CASSLGHSRATKYNEQFF. CDR3 coding DNA: TGTGCCAGCAGCTTAGGCCACTCCAGGGCTACCAAATACAATGAGCAGTTCTTC.

This clonotype appeared many times. CDR3 protein: CASSQRRDRVTYNSPLHF. The CDR3 bases are TGTGCCAGCAGCCAAAGACGGGACAGGGTAACCTATAATTCACCCCTCCACTTT. The chain recombines TRBV4-2 with TRBJ1-6, with 9 bases aligning to TRBD1. The junction had 7 bases not matched to a gene; V was cut back by 2 bases and J by 2 bases. The CDR3 covers 18 residues. Germline-derived CDR1 and CDR2 are LGHNA and YNFKEQ.

A word on this clonotype: A read error may be the cause here, since a much bigger clone is one base away. The genes are TRBV4-1 and TRBJ1-2, with TRBD1 matching over 10 bases. The length of the CDR3 is 15 residues. CDR1 is MGHRA and CDR2 is YSYEKL in the germline V gene. In DNA form, the CDR3 reads TGCGCCAGCAGCACGCCGGGACAGGGGACTTATGGCTGCACCTTC. Translating gives CASSTPGQGTYGCTF.

This clonotype was found many times. The V gene is TRBV6-6, the J gene TRBJ1-5; D gene unclear. This CDR3 has 12 amino acids. Deletions cut 2 bases from V and 5 bases from J, with 4 bases between. CDR1 is MNHNY, CDR2 SVGAGI, per germline (reference sequence). The CDR3 nucleotides are TGTGCCAGCAGTTACGGGCATCAGCCCCAGCATTTT. Residues: CASSYGHQPQHF.